This T cell receptor beta chain was captured by sequencing in a study of post-analysis software for immune sequencing data. Overall study: Patients with relapsing-remitting, secondary progressive and progressive-relapsing multiple sclerosis courses were all represented.

Every TCR beta cDNA library bore unique molecular identifiers. Researchers reported some 500,000 cDNA molecules coming from roughly 0.93 to 9.6 million T cells. From the PCR reads, TCRdb called clonotypes with MiXCR, one entry per CDR3 protein. The sample comprises hundreds of thousands of distinct CDR3 sequences, 40% to 55% of which are singletons, and 12% rests with the top ten. With regard to this clonotype: Its antigen is unknown.

Study-level points and caveats: Significantly lower normalized Chao1 diversity was found in patients with multiple sclerosis relative to controls. Co-batched samples clustered tightly together by F measure.

The sequence came from a girl aged 10 to 17 with multiple sclerosis. Sequenced material: blood.

Here the CDR3 reads CASSSLARSPEGYEQYF. CDR3 sequence (DNA): TGTGCCAGCAGCTCCCTGGCCCGGTCTCCCGAGGGGTACGAGCAGTACTTC. V usage is TRBV7-2 and J usage is TRBJ2-7; perhaps D is TRBD1 or TRBD2 (5 bases each). Trimming removed 4 bases at V and 4 bases at J, with 23 bases between. The CDR3 runs 17 residues. Per the germline V gene, CDR1 is SGHTA and CDR2 is FQGNSA.